Each of the 23 T cell receptor beta chains below was sequenced from the same sample in a study of cytomegalovirus exposure and HLA in healthy donors (TCRdb year 2017). Library method: the immunoSEQ multiplex PCR assay. The multiplex PCR relied on a mix of 60 forward primers for TCR Vbeta segments and 13 reverse primers for TCR Jbeta segments. TCRdb limited this immuneACCESS table to in-frame rearrangements with V and J called. A share of clones is missing; checked studies link under half to unresolved V genes, and the rest is unexplained. The sample table holds around 150,000 clones, of which about 79% were seen once. Approximately 2% of the sample is in the top ten clones. The specimen was PBMCs. All receptors come from a female donor in good health and CMV-seropositive.

The chain has TRBV29-1 and TRBJ2-3; TRBD1 matches 7 bases. Germline V gene sequence: CDR1 SQVTM, CDR2 ANQGSEA. This CDR3 has 15 amino acids. J was trimmed by 2 bases and V by 8 bases; bases with no gene match: 13. CDR3 protein: CSTRTGLLATDTQYF. The CDR3 DNA reads as TGCAGCACCCGGACAGGCCTTCTTGCCACAGATACGCAGTATTTT.

CDR3 bases: TGTGCCAGCATGCCAAGGACAGGGGACAAAGAATATGGCTACACCTTC. Amino acid sequence: CASMPRTGDKEYGYTF. The rearrangement uses TRBV27 and TRBJ1-2, with 9 bases aligning to TRBD1. The CDR3 consists of 16 residues. The V and J ends lost 7 bases and 5 bases, in that order; junction bases with no gene match: 14. Germline CDR1 is MNHEY and CDR2 is SMNVEV (reference sequence).

This chain joins TRBV18 and TRBJ2-3, with D possibly being TRBD2 (5 bases). V was clipped by 4 bases and J by 2 bases, with 10 bases between them. The germline CDR1 and CDR2 sequences are KGHSH and LQKENI. The CDR3 has 14 residues. This CDR3 reads CASSRTGYTDTQYF. CDR3 nucleotides: TGTGCCAGCTCACGGACTGGATACACAGATACGCAGTATTTT.

The chain is built from TRBV15 and TRBJ2-3; no firm D call. CDR3 size: 15 residues. Germline assignment: CDR1 LNHNV and CDR2 YYDKDF (reference sequence). The V and J ends lost 3 bases and 2 bases respectively, with 12 bases between them. For the CDR3, the DNA is TGTGCCACCAGCAGTGTTCAGGCCTACACAGATACGCAGTATTTT. It yields the protein CATSSVQAYTDTQYF.

The rearrangement uses TRBV14 and TRBJ2-1; D gene uncertain. V lost 0 bases to trimming and J lost 6 bases, with 12 bases between them. Germline V lookup: CDR1 SGHDN, CDR2 FVKESK. The CDR3 covers 15 residues. CDR3 in amino acids: CASSQEYLPRNEQFF. The CDR3 DNA sequence: TGTGCCAGCAGCCAAGAGTACTTACCGCGCAATGAGCAGTTCTTC.

The J gene is TRBJ1-2, the V gene TRBV5-1; no clear D. V shed 4 bases and J shed 2 bases, with 9 bases lying between them. Germline CDR1 SGHRS, CDR2 YFSETQ. The CDR3 extends over 13 amino acids. The chain's CDR3 is CASSPGSNYGYTF. In DNA, the CDR3 is TGCGCCAGCAGCCCCGGGAGCAACTATGGCTACACCTTC. Full variable domain (missing parts from reference TRBV5-1 and TRBJ1-2): KAGVTQTPRYLIKTRGQQVTLSCSPISGHRSVSWYQQTPGQGLQFLFEYFSETQRNKGNFPGRFSGRQFSNSRSEMNVSTLELGDSALYLCASSPGSNYGYTFGSGTRLTVV.

For the CDR3, the DNA is TGTGCCAGCAGCCAAGGGACTAGCGGGAGTACGGGCACAGATACGCAGTATTTT. Protein sequence: CASSQGTSGSTGTDTQYF. The chain has TRBV11-2 and TRBJ2-3; the match to TRBD2 covers 14 bases. The junction had 8 bases not matched to a gene; V was cut back by 5 bases and J by 1 base. CDR3 length: 18 residues. Germline V gives CDR1 SGHAT, CDR2 FQNNGV.

This rearrangement joins TRBV5-1 to TRBJ2-3; D gene unclear. The germline V gene has CDR1 SGHRS and CDR2 YFSETQ. Deletions cut 3 bases from V and 2 bases from J, with 4 bases between. The CDR3 totals 12 residues. The chain's CDR3 is CASSYNTDTQYF. In DNA, the CDR3 is TGCGCCAGCAGCTACAACACAGATACGCAGTATTTT.

The rearrangement links TRBV28 to TRBJ2-5; D is possibly TRBD1 (6 bases). CDR3 length: 13 amino acids. Looked up from germline, CDR1 is MDHEN and CDR2 is SYDVKM. Trimming took 5 bases from V and 2 from J, leaving 9 bases between them. CDR3 sequence: CASSGQPQETQYF. CDR3 nucleotide sequence: TGTGCCAGCAGTGGACAGCCTCAAGAGACCCAGTACTTC. The entire variable domain, with the rest obtained from reference TRBV28 and TRBJ2-5, is as follows: DVKVTQSSRYLVKRTGEKVFLECVQDMDHENMFWYRQDPGLGLRLIYFSYDVKMKEKGDIPEGYSVSREKKERFSLILESASTNQTSMYLCASSGQPQETQYFGPGTRLLVL.

The chain couples TRBV18 to TRBJ2-7, with TRBD2 matching over 11 bases. Germline CDR1 and CDR2: KGHSH and LQKENI. J was trimmed by 3 bases and V by 2 bases; bases with no gene match: 3. The CDR3 is 15 amino acids. CDR3 nucleotides: TGTGCCAGCTCACCAAGCCTAGCGGGGGGCTACGAGCAGTACTTC. This codes for CASSPSLAGGYEQYF.

J is TRBJ2-3 and V is TRBV7-6; D is undetermined. Germline V gene lookup returns CDR1 SGHVS and CDR2 FNYEAQ. The V gene lost 5 bases and the J gene lost 4 bases, with 13 bases spanning the gap. The CDR3 runs to 14 residues. The CDR3 DNA reads TGTGCCAGCAGCCTAAATTACTATGCAGATACGCAGTATTTT. Translation gives CASSLNYYADTQYF. Supplemented by reference TRBV7-6 and TRBJ2-3, the full variable domain reads GAGVSQSPRYKVTKRGQDVALRCDPISGHVSLYWYRQALGQGPEFLTYFNYEAQQDKSGLPNDRFSAERPEGSISTLTIQRTEQRDSAMYRCASSLNYYADTQYFGPGTRLTVL.

The chain has TRBV7-2 and TRBJ2-7; TRBD2 matches at 13 bases. V lost 0 bases, J lost 6 bases, and 2 bases stayed unmatched. CDR1 and CDR2 (germline): SGHTA, FQGNSA. The CDR3 runs 15 residues. The CDR3 bases are TGTGCCAGCAGCTTAGCAAGACTAGCGGGAGGCGAGCAGTACTTC. This encodes CASSLARLAGGEQYF. The full variable domain, rest sourced from reference TRBV7-2 and TRBJ2-7, is GAGVSQSPSNKVTEKGKDVELRCDPISGHTALYWYRQSLGQGLEFLIYFQGNSAPDKSGLPSDRFSAERTGGSVSTLTIQRTQQEDSAVYLCASSLARLAGGEQYFGPGTRLTVT.

The rearrangement joins TRBV7-9 to TRBJ2-5, with D hard to call. This CDR3 is 14 amino acids long. Germline CDR1 is SEHNR and CDR2 is FQNEAQ (reference sequence). The ends were cut back, 2 bases at V and 0 bases at J, with 7 bases in the middle. The CDR3 DNA reads TGTGCCAGCAGCTTATCACAGTACCAAGAGACCCAGTACTTC. This codes for CASSLSQYQETQYF.

This chain uses TRBV7-9 with TRBJ2-7; the D gene is possibly TRBD1 (6 bases). Per the germline V gene, CDR1 is SEHNR and CDR2 is FQNEAQ (reference sequence). V was pared by 8 bases and J by 6 bases, with 20 bases between. The CDR3 consists of 14 residues. In DNA form, the CDR3 reads TGTGCCAGCTCAGCTTATCAGGGGATCACCGAGCAGTACTTC. It specifies CASSAYQGITEQYF. Full variable domain (rest looked up from reference TRBV7-9 and TRBJ2-7): DTGVSQNPRHKITKRGQNVTFRCDPISEHNRLYWYRQTLGQGPEFLTYFQNEAQLEKSRLLSDRFSAERPKGSFSTLEIQRTEQGDSAMYLCASSAYQGITEQYFGPGTRLTVT.

The rearrangement joins TRBV6-1 to TRBJ1-1; tentatively, D is TRBD1 (6 bases). The CDR3 spans 13 residues. V lost 11 bases and J lost 0, with 13 bases in between. Per the germline V gene, CDR1 is MNHNS and CDR2 is SASEGT. CDR3 nucleotide sequence: TGTGCCGCAACCAGGGGTATGAACACTGAAGCTTTCTTT. Translated, it gives CAATRGMNTEAFF.

V is TRBV6-4 and J is TRBJ2-2; a weak D match, TRBD1 (6 bases). Germline CDR1 MRHNA, CDR2 SNTAGT. This CDR3 contains 14 residues. V was cut by 6 bases and J by 5 bases, with 13 bases left in between. In DNA, the CDR3 is TGTGCCAGCAGACAGGGAAGTTTAACCGGGGAGCTGTTTTTT. Its protein is CASRQGSLTGELFF.

The gene calls are TRBV19 and TRBJ1-1, with 9 bases that match TRBD1. Trimming cost V 6 bases and J 5 bases; bases outside gene matches: 4. This CDR3 is 13 amino acids long. CDR1 LNHDA and CDR2 SQIVND come from the germline V gene (reference sequence). CDR3 coding DNA: TGTGCCAGTAGCCCGGACAGGGGAACTGAAGCTTTCTTT. This gives the protein CASSPDRGTEAFF. Full variable domain (missing parts from reference TRBV19 and TRBJ1-1): DGGITQSPKYLFRKEGQNVTLSCEQNLNHDAMYWYRQDPGQGLRLIYYSQIVNDFQKGDIAEGYSVSREKKESFPLTVTSAQKNPTAFYLCASSPDRGTEAFFGQGTRLTVV.

The gene calls are TRBV5-1 and TRBJ1-2, with D perhaps matching TRBD1 (6 bases). Trimming left V 6 bases short and J 1 base short, with 13 bases between. This CDR3 spans 14 amino acids. The V gene's germline CDR1 is SGHRS and CDR2 YFSETQ. CDR3 region: CASKSGTHNYGYTF. The DNA of the CDR3 is TGCGCCAGCAAAAGCGGGACACATAACTATGGCTACACCTTC.

This clone was observed a single time. The V gene is TRBV11-3, the J gene TRBJ2-2; D gene ambiguous. Germline V gives CDR1 SGHNT, CDR2 YENEEA. Trimming left V 0 bases short and J 1 base short, with 12 bases between. This CDR3 region has 17 residues. The DNA for the CDR3 is TGTGCCAGCAGCTTAGAATTGGGCCGAAGGAACACCGGGGAGCTGTTTTTT. This sequence encodes CASSLELGRRNTGELFF.

The chain uses TRBV5-4 and TRBJ2-3; 16 bases agree with TRBD2. This CDR3 has 17 residues. With 4 bases clipped from V and 5 bases from J, the junction kept 7 bases outside the gene matches. CDR1 and CDR2 (germline): SGHNT, YYREEE (reference sequence). The CDR3 bases are TGTGCCAGCAGCCCGGGACTAGCGGGGGGGCAGTTAGATACGCAGTATTTT. Translating gives CASSPGLAGGQLDTQYF.

The chain couples TRBV5-1 to TRBJ2-1; TRBD2 matches at 11 bases. Germline V CDR1 and CDR2: SGHRS, YFSETQ. V lost 4 bases to trimming and J lost 7 bases; unmatched junction nucleotides: 10. This CDR3 has 16 amino acids. The CDR3 coding sequence is TGCGCCAGCAGCGCCCTAACTAGCGGGAGTGGAAATGAGCAGTTCTTC. It specifies CASSALTSGSGNEQFF. The full variable domain, its missing parts supplied by reference TRBV5-1 and TRBJ2-1, is KAGVTQTPRYLIKTRGQQVTLSCSPISGHRSVSWYQQTPGQGLQFLFEYFSETQRNKGNFPGRFSGRQFSNSRSEMNVSTLELGDSALYLCASSALTSGSGNEQFFGPGTRLTVL.

Comments on this clone: Other DNA sequences in this sample translate to the same CDR3. The chain uses TRBV7-9 and TRBJ2-1; 10 nucleotides line up with TRBD1. The germline CDR1 and CDR2 sequences are SEHNR and FQNEAQ (reference sequence). The trim removed 2 bases at V and 9 bases at J, leaving 10 bases unmatched. The CDR3 has 16 amino acids. The DNA of the CDR3 is TGTGCCAGCAGCTTAAGTCCCCGGGACAGGGGCACTGAGCAGTTCTTC. It yields the protein CASSLSPRDRGTEQFF.

V is TRBV7-8 and J is TRBJ1-6; perhaps TRBD1 as D (5 bases). The CDR3 length is 15 residues. V lost 5 bases, J lost 14 bases, and 22 bases lay in between. Germline assignment: CDR1 SGHVS and CDR2 FQNEAQ. The CDR3, as DNA: TGTGCCAGCAGCAACAGGAGGGGAGACGGGTCAGCCCTCCACTTT. Encoded protein: CASSNRRGDGSALHF.